This T cell receptor beta chain emerged from a study of T cell responses to AZD1222 COVID-19 vaccine. Study-wide background: Second-dose recipients at about 4 or about 12 weeks were treated as one pooled group. General study points: Unmutated variant regions are reportedly targeted by nearly half of spike-specific TCRs. Recipients of AZD1222 seropositive at baseline numbered only five or six. Clonal diversity was possibly underestimated; the donors were predominantly white British and more often female.

V dropped 0 bases and J dropped 3 bases, with 10 bases sitting between them. Germline CDR1 is SGHTA and CDR2 is FQGTGA. CDR3 length: 15 residues. Concerning this clone: What it binds is not known. The identical CDR3 is also encoded by other nucleotide sequences in the sample.

The data were produced by immunoSEQ multiplex PCR, yet TCRdb's version contains in-frame clones alone and is incomplete. In the table there are more than 95,000 clones, 88% of which are singletons. The V and J genes are TRBV7-3 and TRBJ2-3; perhaps D is TRBD1 or TRBD2 (5 bases each). This receptor was identified in an adult in good health. The material was peripheral blood, obtained on day 0 of AZD1222 vaccination. Written as DNA, the CDR3 is TGTGCCAGCAGCTTAACGGGGGACCGAACAGATACGCAGTATTTT. It translates to CASSLTGDRTDTQYF.